The source of this T cell receptor (beta chain) is a study of PD-L1 blockade in urothelial cancer. On the study more broadly: Analysis of the blood was performed 3 weeks (second dose) and 6 weeks after treatment start.

The CDR3 spans 16 residues. V lost 4 bases and J lost 7; bases outside the gene matches: 13. From germline, CDR1 is MDHEN and CDR2 SYDVKM. Using immunoSEQ multiplex PCR, the repertoire was profiled, and TCRdb retains in-frame clones only, with some absent. The sample holds around 130,000 clones; around 84% are singletons and the top ten take 2.5% to 4%. The time point is: pretreatment peripheral blood. Patients' urothelial carcinoma was locally advanced or metastatic. The J gene is TRBJ1-5, the V gene TRBV28, with 7 bases fitting TRBD1. The specimen comprised PBMCs, sampled around atezolizumab (anti-PD-L1) treatment. This clonotype was sampled from a man in his fifties or sixties with urothelial cancer. The CDR3 DNA reads TGTGCCAGCAGTTATTTGGGACAGACACCCGGGCAGCCCCAGCATTTT. It yields the protein CASSYLGQTPGQPQHF.